This entry is about one T cell receptor (beta chain). Its antigen is unidentified. The same CDR3 is also encoded by other DNA sequences in this sample. This entry comes from a study of cytomegalovirus exposure and HLA in healthy donors. General observations from the study: The authors later found TCR association rates varying by HLA locus, with DRB1 most and HLA-C fewest. Prediction of most subjects' HLA-A and HLA-B alleles by TCR beta sequences was reportedly accurate.

J gave up 2 bases and V 0 bases, and 2 bases lay outside the gene matches. The CDR3 consists of 14 residues. Per the germline V gene, CDR1 is SGHRS and CDR2 is YFSETQ. The PCR used 60 Vbeta and 13 Jbeta primers. In the original workflow: Later analysis identified tens of millions of unique TCR beta chains, roughly 11 million shared. Generated by immunoSEQ multiplex PCR, the TCRdb table keeps only in-frame clones and is missing some. V, J and clone size reflect that table, while D and trimming were determined from the DNA. The sample contains about 180,000 clones, around four fifths of which appear only once.

V and J are TRBV5-1 and TRBJ2-7; the match to TRBD2 covers 7 bases. This sequence was found in a boy between 2 and 10 years old in good health and CMV-seronegative. The specimen was PBMCs. The CDR3 DNA is TGCGCCAGCAGCTTGGCGGGGGGTCCCTACGAGCAGTACTTC. It specifies CASSLAGGPYEQYF.